This T cell receptor (beta chain) is drawn from a study of blood T cell repertoires in COVID-19. TCRdb keeps only in-frame clones here, not all; method: immunoSEQ multiplex PCR. Among approximately 270,000 clones, about 91% were seen once, and the ten largest hold about 3%. From germline, CDR1 is SGHAT and CDR2 FQNNGV. CDR3 size: 16 residues. V lost 0 bases, J lost 2 bases, and 4 bases stayed unmatched. This TCR came from a man aged 35 to 55 who had been exposed to COVID-19. The chain couples TRBV11-2 to TRBJ2-7, with 10 bases that match TRBD2. Material: PBMCs or T cells enriched from blood (not recorded which). The CDR3 nucleotides read TGTGCCAGCAGCTTAGATTTAGCGGGAGGTACCTACGAGCAGTACTTC. Amino acids: CASSLDLAGGTYEQYF.